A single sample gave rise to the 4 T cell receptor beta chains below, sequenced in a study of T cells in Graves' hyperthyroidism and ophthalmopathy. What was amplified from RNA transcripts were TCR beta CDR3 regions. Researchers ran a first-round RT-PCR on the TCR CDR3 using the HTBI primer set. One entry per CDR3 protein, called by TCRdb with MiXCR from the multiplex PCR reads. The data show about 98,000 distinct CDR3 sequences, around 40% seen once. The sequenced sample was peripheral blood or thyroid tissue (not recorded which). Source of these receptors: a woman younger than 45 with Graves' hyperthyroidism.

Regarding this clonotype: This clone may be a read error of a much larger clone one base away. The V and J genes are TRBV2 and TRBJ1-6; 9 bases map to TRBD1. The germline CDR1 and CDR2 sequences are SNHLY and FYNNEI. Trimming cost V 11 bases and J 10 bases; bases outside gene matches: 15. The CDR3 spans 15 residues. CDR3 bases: TGTGCCGGCTCACCATCCGGGACAGGGTACTCACCCCTCCACTTT. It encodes CAGSPSGTGYSPLHF.

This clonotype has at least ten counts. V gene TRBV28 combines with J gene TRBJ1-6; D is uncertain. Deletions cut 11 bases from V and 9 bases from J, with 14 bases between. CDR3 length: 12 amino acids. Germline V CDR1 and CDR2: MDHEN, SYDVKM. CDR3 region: CAHRRLPSPLHF. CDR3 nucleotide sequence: TGTGCCCACCGTCGGTTACCTTCACCCCTCCACTTT.

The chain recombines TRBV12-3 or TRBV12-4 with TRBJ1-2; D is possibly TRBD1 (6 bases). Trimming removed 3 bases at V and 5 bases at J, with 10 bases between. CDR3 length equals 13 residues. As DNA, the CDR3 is TGTGCCAGCAGTTTTCGAGGGGGTTATGGCTACACCTTC. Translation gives CASSFRGGYGYTF.

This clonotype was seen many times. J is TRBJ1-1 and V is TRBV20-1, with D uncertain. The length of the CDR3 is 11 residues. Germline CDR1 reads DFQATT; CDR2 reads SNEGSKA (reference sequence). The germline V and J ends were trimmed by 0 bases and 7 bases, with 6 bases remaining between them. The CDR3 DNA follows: TGCAGTGCTAGAGATGTGTATGAAGCTTTCTTT. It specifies CSARDVYEAFF.